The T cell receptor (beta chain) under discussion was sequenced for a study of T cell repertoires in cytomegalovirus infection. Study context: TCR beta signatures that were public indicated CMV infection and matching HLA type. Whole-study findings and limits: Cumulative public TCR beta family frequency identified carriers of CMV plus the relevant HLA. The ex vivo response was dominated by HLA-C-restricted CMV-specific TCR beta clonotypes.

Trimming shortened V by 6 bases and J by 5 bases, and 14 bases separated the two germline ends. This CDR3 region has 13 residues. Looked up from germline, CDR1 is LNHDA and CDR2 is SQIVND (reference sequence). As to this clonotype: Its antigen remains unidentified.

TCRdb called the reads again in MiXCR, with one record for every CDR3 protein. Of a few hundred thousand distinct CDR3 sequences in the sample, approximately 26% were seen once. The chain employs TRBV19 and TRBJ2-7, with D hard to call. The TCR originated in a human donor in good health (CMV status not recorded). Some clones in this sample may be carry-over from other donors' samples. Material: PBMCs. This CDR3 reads CASSIFPFDEQYF. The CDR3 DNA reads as TGTGCCAGTAGCATTTTCCCCTTCGACGAGCAGTACTTC.